This TCR beta chain was identified in a study of neurological immune-mediated disorders. The length of the CDR3 is 13 residues. V shed 5 bases and J shed 7 bases, with 13 bases lying between them. In germline, CDR1 is SEHNR, CDR2 FQNEAQ (reference sequence). Described time point: longitudinal time-point 2. By share, this clonotype counts as medium-sized. MiXCR was run by TCRdb on the 5' RACE reads, yielding one entry per CDR3 protein. The sample has approximately 31,000 distinct CDR3 sequences; 10% to 15% are singletons. Sequencing used PBMCs. This TCR was sampled from a middle-aged woman in good health. The V and J genes are TRBV7-9 and TRBJ2-3, with a tentative D call TRBD2 (5 bases). In DNA, the CDR3 is TGTGCCAGCAGCCCGGACTCCATGAATACGCAGTATTTT. Its translation: CASSPDSMNTQYF.